What follows describes a single T cell receptor (beta chain). Its antigen remains unknown. CDR3 size: 18 residues. The record originates from a study of OX40 agonist ivuxolimab in advanced cancers. Study overall: The study enrolled dose-escalation patients with hepatocellular carcinoma, melanoma, renal cell or head and neck cancer. General study findings and limits: With doses of 0.1-3.0 mg/kg, partial responders showed among the lowest clonal expansion.

Sequenced by immunoSEQ multiplex PCR; TCRdb stores in-frame clones only, minus some. This sample has about 44,000 clones, with about 93% found just once. The sample here was CD4+ or CD8+ T cells sorted from blood, taken in a trial of the OX40 agonist ivuxolimab. This clonotype was sampled from an adult with an advanced solid tumor such as melanoma, head and neck, liver or kidney cancer. The gene calls are TRBV12-1 and TRBJ2-6; the DNA was not compared with TRBD2, the D call given in the table. TRBV12-1 is tagged as a pseudogene. For the CDR3, the DNA is TGTGCCAGCAGCCCACTGGGGGGATTACTCTCTGGGGCCAACGTCCTGACTTTC. Amino acids: CASSPLGGLLSGANVLTF.